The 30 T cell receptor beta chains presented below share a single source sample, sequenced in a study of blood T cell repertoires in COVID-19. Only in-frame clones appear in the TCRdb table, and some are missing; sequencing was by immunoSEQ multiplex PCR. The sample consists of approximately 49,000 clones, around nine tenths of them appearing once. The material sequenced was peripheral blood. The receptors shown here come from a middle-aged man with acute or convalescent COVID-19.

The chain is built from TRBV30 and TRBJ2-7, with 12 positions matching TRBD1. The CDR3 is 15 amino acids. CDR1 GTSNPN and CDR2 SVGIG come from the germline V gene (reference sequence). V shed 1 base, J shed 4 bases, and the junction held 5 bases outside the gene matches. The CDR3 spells CAWSGPGQGAYEQYF. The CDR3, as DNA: TGTGCCTGGAGTGGTCCGGGACAGGGGGCTTACGAGCAGTACTTC.

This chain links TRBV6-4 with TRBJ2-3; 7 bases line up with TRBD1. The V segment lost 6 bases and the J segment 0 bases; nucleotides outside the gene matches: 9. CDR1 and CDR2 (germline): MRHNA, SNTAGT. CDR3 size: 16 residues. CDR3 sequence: CASSTLPGQSTDTQYF. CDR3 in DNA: TGTGCCAGCAGCACGCTTCCGGGACAGAGCACAGATACGCAGTATTTT.

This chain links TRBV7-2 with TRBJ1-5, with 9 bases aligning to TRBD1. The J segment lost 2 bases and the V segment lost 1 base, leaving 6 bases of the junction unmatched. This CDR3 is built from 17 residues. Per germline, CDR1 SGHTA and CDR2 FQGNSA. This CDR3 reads CASSLVRTGVGNQPQHF. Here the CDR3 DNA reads TGTGCCAGCAGCTTAGTACGGACAGGGGTTGGCAATCAGCCCCAGCATTTT.

CDR3 in DNA: TGCGCCAGCAGCGAACTCAGGGTCCGAAAGACCCAGTACTTC. This sequence encodes CASSELRVRKTQYF. The rearrangement links TRBV5-1 to TRBJ2-5; possible D gene TRBD1, 5 bases. This CDR3 has 14 residues. Germline V gene lookup returns CDR1 SGHRS and CDR2 YFSETQ. V was clipped by 4 bases and J by 6 bases, with 16 bases between them.

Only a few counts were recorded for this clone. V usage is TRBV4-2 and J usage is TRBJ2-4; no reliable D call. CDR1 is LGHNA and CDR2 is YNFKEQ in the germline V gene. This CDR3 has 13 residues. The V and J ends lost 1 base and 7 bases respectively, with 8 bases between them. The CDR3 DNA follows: TGTGCCAGCAGCCAAGGGCAGGTCAACATTCAGTACTTC. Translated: CASSQGQVNIQYF.

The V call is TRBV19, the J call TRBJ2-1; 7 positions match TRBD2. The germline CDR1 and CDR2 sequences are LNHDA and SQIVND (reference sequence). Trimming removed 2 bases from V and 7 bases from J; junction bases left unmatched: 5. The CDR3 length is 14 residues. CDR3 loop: CASSILAERNEQFF. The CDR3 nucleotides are TGTGCCAGTAGTATACTAGCGGAAAGGAATGAGCAGTTCTTC.

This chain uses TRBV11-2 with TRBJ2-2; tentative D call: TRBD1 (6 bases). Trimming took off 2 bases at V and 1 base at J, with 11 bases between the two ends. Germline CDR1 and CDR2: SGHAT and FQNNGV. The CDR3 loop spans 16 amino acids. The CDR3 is CASSLFTGRNTGELFF. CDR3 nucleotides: TGTGCCAGCAGCTTATTTACAGGGAGGAACACCGGGGAGCTGTTTTTT.

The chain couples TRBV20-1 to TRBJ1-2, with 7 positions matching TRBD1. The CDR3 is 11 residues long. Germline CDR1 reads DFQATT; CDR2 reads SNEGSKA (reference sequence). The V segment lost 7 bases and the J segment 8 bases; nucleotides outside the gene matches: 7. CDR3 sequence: CSGTGDWGYTF. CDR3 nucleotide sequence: TGCAGTGGAACAGGGGATTGGGGCTACACCTTC.

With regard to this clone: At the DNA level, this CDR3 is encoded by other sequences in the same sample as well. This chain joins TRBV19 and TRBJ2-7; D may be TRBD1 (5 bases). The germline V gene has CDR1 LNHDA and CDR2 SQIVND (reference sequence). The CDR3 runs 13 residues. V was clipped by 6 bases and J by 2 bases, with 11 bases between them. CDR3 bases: TGTGCCAGTAGAGACAGCACCACCTACGAGCAGTACTTC. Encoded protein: CASRDSTTYEQYF. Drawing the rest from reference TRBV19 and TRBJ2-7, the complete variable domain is DGGITQSPKYLFRKEGQNVTLSCEQNLNHDAMYWYRQDPGQGLRLIYYSQIVNDFQKGDIAEGYSVSREKKESFPLTVTSAQKNPTAFYLCASRDSTTYEQYFGPGTRLTVT.

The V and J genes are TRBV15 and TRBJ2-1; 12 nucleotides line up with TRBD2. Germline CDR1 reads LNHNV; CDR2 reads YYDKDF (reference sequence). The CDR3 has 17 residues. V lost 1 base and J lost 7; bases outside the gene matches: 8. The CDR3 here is CATSRGLAGVRGNEQFF. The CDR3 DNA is TGTGCCACCAGCAGAGGACTAGCGGGAGTGCGGGGGAATGAGCAGTTCTTC.

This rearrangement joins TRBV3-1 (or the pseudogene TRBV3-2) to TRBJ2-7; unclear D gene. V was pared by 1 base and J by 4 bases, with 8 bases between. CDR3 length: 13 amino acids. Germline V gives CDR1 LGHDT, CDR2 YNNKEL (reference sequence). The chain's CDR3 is CASSQGHLYEQYF. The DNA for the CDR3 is TGTGCCAGCAGCCAAGGCCACTTGTACGAGCAGTACTTC.

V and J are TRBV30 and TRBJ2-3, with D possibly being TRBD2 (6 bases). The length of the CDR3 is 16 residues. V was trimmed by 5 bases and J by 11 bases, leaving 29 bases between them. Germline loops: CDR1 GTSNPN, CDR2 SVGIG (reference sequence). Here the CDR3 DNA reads TGTGCCTGGGGGCGTTCGGCGGCCGGGCCCCGGGGAGGGCAGTATTTT. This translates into CAWGRSAAGPRGGQYF.

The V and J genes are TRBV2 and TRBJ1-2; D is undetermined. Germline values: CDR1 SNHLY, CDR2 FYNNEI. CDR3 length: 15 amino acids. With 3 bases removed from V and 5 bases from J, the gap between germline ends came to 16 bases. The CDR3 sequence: CASSDFVRGSYGYTF. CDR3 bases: TGTGCCAGCAGTGATTTTGTTCGGGGATCTTATGGCTACACCTTC.

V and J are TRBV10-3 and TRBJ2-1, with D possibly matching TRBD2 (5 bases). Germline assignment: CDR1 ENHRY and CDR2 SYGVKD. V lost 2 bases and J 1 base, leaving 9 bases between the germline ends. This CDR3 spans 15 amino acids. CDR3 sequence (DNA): TGTGCCATCAGTGAGCAACGGGGATCCTACAATGAGCAGTTCTTC. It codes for CAISEQRGSYNEQFF.

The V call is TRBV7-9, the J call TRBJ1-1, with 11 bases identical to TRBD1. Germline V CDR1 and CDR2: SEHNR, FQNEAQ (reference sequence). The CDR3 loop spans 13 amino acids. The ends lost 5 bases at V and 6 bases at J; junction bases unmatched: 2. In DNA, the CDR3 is TGTGCCAGCAGCGTGGGACAGGGGGCTGAAGCTTTCTTT. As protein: CASSVGQGAEAFF.

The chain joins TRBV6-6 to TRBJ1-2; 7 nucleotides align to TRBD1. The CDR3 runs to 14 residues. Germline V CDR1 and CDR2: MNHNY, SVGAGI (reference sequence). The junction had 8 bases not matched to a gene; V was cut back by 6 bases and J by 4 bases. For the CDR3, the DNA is TGTGCCAGCAGCCTACAGGGGACCCTCTATGGCTACACCTTC. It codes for CASSLQGTLYGYTF.

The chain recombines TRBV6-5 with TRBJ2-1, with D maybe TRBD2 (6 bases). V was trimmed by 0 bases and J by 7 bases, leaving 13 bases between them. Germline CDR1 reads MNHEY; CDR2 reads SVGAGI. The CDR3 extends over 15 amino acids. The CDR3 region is CASSYSWRAGNEQFF. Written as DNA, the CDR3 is TGTGCCAGCAGTTACTCCTGGAGGGCCGGGAATGAGCAGTTCTTC.

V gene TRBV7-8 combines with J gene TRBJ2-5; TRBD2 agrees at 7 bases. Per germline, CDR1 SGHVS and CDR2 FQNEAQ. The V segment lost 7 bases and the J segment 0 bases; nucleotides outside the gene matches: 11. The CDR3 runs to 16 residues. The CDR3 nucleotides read TGTGCCAGCAACCCCGCGGGAGTTGTGTACCAAGAGACCCAGTACTTC. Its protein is CASNPAGVVYQETQYF. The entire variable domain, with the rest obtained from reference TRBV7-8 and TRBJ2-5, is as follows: GAGVSQSPRYKVAKRGQDVALRCDPISGHVSLFWYQQALGQGPEFLTYFQNEAQLDKSGLPSDRFFAERPEGSVSTLKIQRTQQEDSAVYLCASNPAGVVYQETQYFGPGTRLLVL.

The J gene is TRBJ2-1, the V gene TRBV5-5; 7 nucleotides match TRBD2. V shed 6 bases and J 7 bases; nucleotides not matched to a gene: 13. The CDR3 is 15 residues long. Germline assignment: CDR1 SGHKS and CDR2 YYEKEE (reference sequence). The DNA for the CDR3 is TGTGCCAGCACCCTCGGGCCGGGGGGAGGGAATGAGCAGTTCTTC. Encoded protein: CASTLGPGGGNEQFF.

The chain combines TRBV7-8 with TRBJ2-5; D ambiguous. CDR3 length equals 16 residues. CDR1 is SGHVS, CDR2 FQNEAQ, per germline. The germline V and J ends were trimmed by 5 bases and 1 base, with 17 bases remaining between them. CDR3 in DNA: TGTGCCAGCAGCATATTTGGGTCTTCGGGCCAAGAGACCCAGTACTTC. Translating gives CASSIFGSSGQETQYF.

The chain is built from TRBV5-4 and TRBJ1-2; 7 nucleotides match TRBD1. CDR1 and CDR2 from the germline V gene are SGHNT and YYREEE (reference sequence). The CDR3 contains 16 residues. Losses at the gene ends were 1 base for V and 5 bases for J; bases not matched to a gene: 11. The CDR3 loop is CASSLSPSTGQYGYTF. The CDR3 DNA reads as TGTGCCAGCAGCTTGTCGCCTTCGACAGGGCAGTATGGCTACACCTTC.

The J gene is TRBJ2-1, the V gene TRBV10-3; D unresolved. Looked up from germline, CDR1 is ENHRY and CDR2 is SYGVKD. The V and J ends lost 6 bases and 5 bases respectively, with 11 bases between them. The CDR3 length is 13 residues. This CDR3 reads CAISLGSDNEQFF. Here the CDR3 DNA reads TGTGCCATCAGCCTCGGGTCAGACAATGAGCAGTTCTTC.

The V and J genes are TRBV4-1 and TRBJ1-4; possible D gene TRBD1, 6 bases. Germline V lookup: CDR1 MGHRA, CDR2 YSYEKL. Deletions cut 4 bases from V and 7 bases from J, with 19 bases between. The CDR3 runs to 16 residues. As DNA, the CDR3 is TGCGCCAGCAGCCTCTCCACCGGGGACACGTTTGAAAAACTGTTTTTT. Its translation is CASSLSTGDTFEKLFF.

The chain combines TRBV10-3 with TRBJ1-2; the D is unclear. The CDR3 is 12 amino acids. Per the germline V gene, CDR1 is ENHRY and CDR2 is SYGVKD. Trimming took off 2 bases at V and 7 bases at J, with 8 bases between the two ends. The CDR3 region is CAISEPGSGYTF. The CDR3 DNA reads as TGTGCCATCAGTGAGCCTGGTAGTGGCTACACCTTC.

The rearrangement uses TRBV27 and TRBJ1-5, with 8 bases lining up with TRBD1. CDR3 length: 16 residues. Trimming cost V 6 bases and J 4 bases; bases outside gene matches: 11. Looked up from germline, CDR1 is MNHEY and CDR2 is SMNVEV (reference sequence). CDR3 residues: CASRPGQGWENQPQHF. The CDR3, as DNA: TGTGCCAGCAGGCCTGGACAGGGCTGGGAGAATCAGCCCCAGCATTTT.

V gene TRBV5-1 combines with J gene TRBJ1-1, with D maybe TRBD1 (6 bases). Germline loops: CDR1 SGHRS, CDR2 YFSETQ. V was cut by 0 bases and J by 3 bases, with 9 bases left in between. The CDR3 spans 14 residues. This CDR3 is CASSLEEGDTEAFF. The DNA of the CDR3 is TGCGCCAGCAGCTTGGAAGAGGGGGACACTGAAGCTTTCTTT.

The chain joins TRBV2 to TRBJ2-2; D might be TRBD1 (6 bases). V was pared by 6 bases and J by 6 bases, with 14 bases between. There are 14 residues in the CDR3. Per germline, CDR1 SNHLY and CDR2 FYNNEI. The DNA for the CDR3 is TGTGCCAGCAGGGACAGCAACGGGGCCGGGGAGCTGTTTTTT. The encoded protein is CASRDSNGAGELFF.

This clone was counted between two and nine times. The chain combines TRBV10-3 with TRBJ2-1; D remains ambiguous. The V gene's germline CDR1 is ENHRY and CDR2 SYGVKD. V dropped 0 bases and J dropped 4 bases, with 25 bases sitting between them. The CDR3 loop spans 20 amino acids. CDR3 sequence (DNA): TGTGCCATCAGTGAGTCGACCCGATCCTTGACACTGAATACGTACAATGAGCAGTTCTTC. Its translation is CAISESTRSLTLNTYNEQFF.

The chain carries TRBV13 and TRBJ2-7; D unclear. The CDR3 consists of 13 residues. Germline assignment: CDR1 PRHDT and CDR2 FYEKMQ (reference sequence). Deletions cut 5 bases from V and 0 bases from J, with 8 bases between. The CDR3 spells CASSIGRSYEQYF. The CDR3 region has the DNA TGTGCCAGCAGCATTGGGCGCTCCTACGAGCAGTACTTC.

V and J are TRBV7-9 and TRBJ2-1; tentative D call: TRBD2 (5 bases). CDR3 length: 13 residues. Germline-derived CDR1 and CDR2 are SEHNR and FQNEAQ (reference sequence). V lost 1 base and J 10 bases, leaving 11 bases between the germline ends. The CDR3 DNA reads TGTGCCAGCAGCTTAGGGGAGTCGGTGGAGCAGTTCTTC. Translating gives CASSLGESVEQFF.